This T cell receptor beta chain was obtained from a study of T-cell memory formation after mild COVID-19. Study-wide results and caveats: Clones that contracted from day 15 to 85 had balanced CD4/CD8; later expanders were CD4+ biased.

V was pared by 0 bases and J by 3 bases, with 7 bases of the junction left unmatched. In germline, CDR1 is KGHSH, CDR2 LQKENI. CDR3 length equals 16 residues. As for this clonotype: The antigen remains undetermined.

TCRdb analysed the 5' RACE reads with MiXCR anew, one entry per CDR3 protein. The table has fewer than 600,000 distinct CDR3 sequences, 20% to 25% seen once. This clonotype was sampled from an adult woman who had mild COVID-19 (a few samples of this study predate the infection). Cell type and time point are not known. Specimen: PBMCs or a T cell subset sorted from them (not recorded which). V is TRBV18 and J is TRBJ2-5, with TRBD1 matching over 7 bases. The CDR3 is CASSPPSQGREETQYF. Here the CDR3 DNA reads TGTGCCAGCTCACCACCGTCACAGGGGAGAGAAGAGACCCAGTACTTC. Full variable domain (remainder filled in from reference TRBV18 and TRBJ2-5): NAGVMQNPRHLVRRRGQEARLRCSPMKGHSHVYWYRQLPEEGLKFMVYLQKENIIDESGMPKERFSAEFPKEGPSILRIQQVVRGDSAAYFCASSPPSQGREETQYFGPGTRLLVL.